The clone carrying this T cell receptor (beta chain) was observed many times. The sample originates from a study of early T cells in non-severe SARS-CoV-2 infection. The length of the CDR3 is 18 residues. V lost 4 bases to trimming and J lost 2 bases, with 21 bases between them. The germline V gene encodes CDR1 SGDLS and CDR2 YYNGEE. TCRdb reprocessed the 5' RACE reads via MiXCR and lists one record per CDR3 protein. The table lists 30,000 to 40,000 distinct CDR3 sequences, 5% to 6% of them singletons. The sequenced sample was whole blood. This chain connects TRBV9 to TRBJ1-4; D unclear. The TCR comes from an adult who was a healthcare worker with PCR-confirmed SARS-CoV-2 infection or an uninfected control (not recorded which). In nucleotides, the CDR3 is TGTGCCAGCAGCCAGGCTAGAGGATCTCCTGGGACTAATGAAAAACTGTTTTTT. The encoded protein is CASSQARGSPGTNEKLFF.